This is a list of T cell receptor beta chains from one sample in a study of OX40 agonist ivuxolimab in advanced cancers. Measured with immunoSEQ multiplex PCR; TCRdb has only the in-frame clones, and not every one. Of approximately 59,000 clones listed, over 70% are singletons. The sample consisted of CD4+ or CD8+ T cells sorted from blood, taken in a trial of the OX40 agonist ivuxolimab. These receptors originate from an adult with an advanced solid tumor such as melanoma, head and neck, liver or kidney cancer. Both conserved end residues are part of each CDR3. The D gene is left open where the match is weak. Size is stated for part of the rows, as once, few or many counts, or as a class when the clone is expanded.

v_call: TRBV19
clone_size: .
cdr3_length: 11
j_call: TRBJ1-1
d_call: .
cdr3_nt: TGTGCCAGTAGTAGAATGGGTGAAGCTTTCTTT
cdr3_aa: CASSRMGEAFF

v_call: TRBV28
clone_size: .
cdr3_length: 14
j_call: TRBJ1-1
d_call: TRBD1
cdr3_nt: TGTGCCAGCAGTTCCTTCAGGGGGGTGACTGAAGCTTTCTTT
cdr3_aa: CASSSFRGVTEAFF

v_call: TRBV7-2
clone_size: .
cdr3_length: 19
j_call: TRBJ2-1
d_call: TRBD2
cdr3_nt: TGTGCCAGCAGCTTAGTAGCGGGCGGCCCCATTGCGTCCTACAATGAGCAGTTCTTC
cdr3_aa: CASSLVAGGPIASYNEQFF

v_call: TRBV7-9
clone_size: .
cdr3_length: 12
j_call: TRBJ2-1
d_call: TRBD1
cdr3_nt: TGTGCCAGCAGCTTACAGGGGGATGAGCAGTTCTTC
cdr3_aa: CASSLQGDEQFF

v_call: TRBV28
clone_size: medium-sized
cdr3_length: 11
j_call: TRBJ2-7
d_call: .
cdr3_nt: TGTGCCAGCAGTTCCGACTACGAGCAGTACTTC
cdr3_aa: CASSSDYEQYF

v_call: TRBV15
clone_size: .
cdr3_length: 15
j_call: TRBJ1-2
d_call: TRBD1
cdr3_nt: TGTGCCACCAGCAGAGACCAGGGACAGCTCTATGGCTACACCTTC
cdr3_aa: CATSRDQGQLYGYTF

v_call: TRBV7-9
clone_size: once
cdr3_length: 17
j_call: TRBJ1-4
d_call: .
cdr3_nt: .
cdr3_aa: CASSHPPETGDMKNCFF

v_call: TRBV2
clone_size: .
cdr3_length: 15
j_call: TRBJ1-5
d_call: .
cdr3_nt: TGTGCCAGCAGTGAAGCGGGCCAGGACTTTCAGCCCCAGCATTTT
cdr3_aa: CASSEAGQDFQPQHF

v_call: TRBV25-1
clone_size: once
cdr3_length: 16
j_call: TRBJ2-1
d_call: .
cdr3_nt: TGTGCCAGCAGTGGACCGGGGCGGGATGGCTACAATGAGCAGTTCTTC
cdr3_aa: CASSGPGRDGYNEQFF

v_call: TRBV28
clone_size: .
cdr3_length: 12
j_call: TRBJ2-2
d_call: .
cdr3_nt: TGTGCCAGCAGTGGGACCACCCGGGAGCTGTTTTTT
cdr3_aa: CASSGTTRELFF

v_call: TRBV11-2
clone_size: .
cdr3_length: 14
j_call: TRBJ2-1
d_call: TRBD1
cdr3_nt: TGTGCCAGCAGCCTCCGGGACAGCTACAATGAGCAGTTCTTC
cdr3_aa: CASSLRDSYNEQFF

v_call: TRBV6-1
clone_size: .
cdr3_length: 16
j_call: TRBJ1-1
d_call: TRBD1
cdr3_nt: TGTGCCAGCAGCGAAGCGTTGGGACAGGGAACGTTTGAAGCTTTCTTT
cdr3_aa: CASSEALGQGTFEAFF

v_call: TRBV10-1
clone_size: .
cdr3_length: 14
j_call: TRBJ1-6
d_call: .
cdr3_nt: TGCGCCAGCAGTGGGGGTTGGAGAGGTTCACCCCTCCACTTT
cdr3_aa: CASSGGWRGSPLHF

v_call: TRBV7-2
clone_size: once
cdr3_length: 16
j_call: TRBJ2-2
d_call: TRBD2
cdr3_nt: TGTGCCAGCAGCCTGAGTTGGACTAGGAACACCGGGGAGCTGTTTTTT
cdr3_aa: CASSLSWTRNTGELFF

v_call: TRBV6-6
clone_size: .
cdr3_length: 16
j_call: TRBJ2-3
d_call: .
cdr3_nt: TGTGCCAGCAGCCACGGTTTCGGGGGAAGCACAGATACGCAGTATTTT
cdr3_aa: CASSHGFGGSTDTQYF

v_call: TRBV29-1
clone_size: .
cdr3_length: 13
j_call: TRBJ2-7
d_call: .
cdr3_nt: TGCAGCGTGTTTCTAGGGGGCTCCTACGAGCAGTACTTC
cdr3_aa: CSVFLGGSYEQYF